A single sample gave rise to the 5 T cell receptor beta chains below, sequenced in a study of human T cells and chemical hapten exposure. Time point: pre-sensitization, week 0. Treatment given: therapeutic diphenylcyclopropenone sensitization with weekly scalp DPC. TCRdb reprocessed the RACE reads with MiXCR, giving one entry per CDR3 protein. The sample includes approximately 79,000 distinct CDR3 sequences, over 6.5% of them seen just once. Material: whole blood, obtained in connection with sensitization to the hapten diphenylcyclopropenone (DPC). The receptors were gathered from a man in his forties with alopecia areata. Some clones in this sample may be carry-over from other donors' samples.

This clonotype has at least ten counts. The chain recombines TRBV20-1 with TRBJ1-1; no reliable D call. V lost 5 bases and J 4 bases, leaving 11 bases between the germline ends. The germline CDR1 and CDR2 sequences are DFQATT and SNEGSKA (reference sequence). The CDR3 totals 12 residues. This CDR3 is CSAAATRTEAFF. CDR3 in DNA: TGCAGTGCTGCGGCGACCCGCACTGAAGCTTTCTTT.

At least ten counts were recorded for this clonotype. This chain links TRBV13 with TRBJ2-1; D not certain. V shed 5 bases and J shed 12 bases, with 17 bases lying between them. The germline CDR1 and CDR2 sequences are PRHDT and FYEKMQ (reference sequence). This CDR3 has 13 residues. The CDR3 spells CASSPLAAPWQFF. CDR3 in DNA: TGTGCCAGCAGCCCACTCGCCGCCCCCTGGCAGTTCTTC. Combining the CDR3 with reference TRBV13 and TRBJ2-1 gives the whole variable domain AAGVIQSPRHLIKEKRETATLKCYPIPRHDTVYWYQQGPGQDPQFLISFYEKMQSDKGSIPDRFSAQQFSDYHSELNMSSLELGDSALYFCASSPLAAPWQFFGPGTRLTVL.

This clonotype was detected many times. The chain combines TRBV6-1 with TRBJ1-4; D gene uncertain. CDR1 and CDR2 (germline): MNHNS, SASEGT. The length of the CDR3 is 14 residues. With 1 base removed from V and 8 bases from J, the gap between germline ends came to 11 bases. CDR3 coding DNA: TGTGCCAGCAGTGAAGGTTTTCTCATGGAAAAACTGTTTTTT. As protein: CASSEGFLMEKLFF.

The V gene is TRBV15, the J gene TRBJ2-7, with 8 nucleotides matching TRBD2. CDR1 and CDR2 (germline): LNHNV, YYDKDF (reference sequence). The CDR3 extends over 16 amino acids. The V gene end was trimmed by 5 bases and the J gene end by 4 bases; junction bases not matched to a gene: 13. CDR3 DNA sequence: TGTGCCACCAGCTCTGTTGAGCCTAGCGGGCTTTACGAGCAGTACTTC. The encoded protein is CATSSVEPSGLYEQYF.

The chain employs TRBV20-1 and TRBJ2-1, with 11 nucleotides matching TRBD2. J was trimmed by 4 bases and V by 6 bases; bases with no gene match: 5. Per germline, CDR1 DFQATT and CDR2 SNEGSKA (reference sequence). The CDR3 totals 14 residues. The CDR3 region has the DNA TGCAGTGCCCTAGCGGGAGGTTCATACAATGAGCAGTTCTTC. As protein: CSALAGGSYNEQFF.